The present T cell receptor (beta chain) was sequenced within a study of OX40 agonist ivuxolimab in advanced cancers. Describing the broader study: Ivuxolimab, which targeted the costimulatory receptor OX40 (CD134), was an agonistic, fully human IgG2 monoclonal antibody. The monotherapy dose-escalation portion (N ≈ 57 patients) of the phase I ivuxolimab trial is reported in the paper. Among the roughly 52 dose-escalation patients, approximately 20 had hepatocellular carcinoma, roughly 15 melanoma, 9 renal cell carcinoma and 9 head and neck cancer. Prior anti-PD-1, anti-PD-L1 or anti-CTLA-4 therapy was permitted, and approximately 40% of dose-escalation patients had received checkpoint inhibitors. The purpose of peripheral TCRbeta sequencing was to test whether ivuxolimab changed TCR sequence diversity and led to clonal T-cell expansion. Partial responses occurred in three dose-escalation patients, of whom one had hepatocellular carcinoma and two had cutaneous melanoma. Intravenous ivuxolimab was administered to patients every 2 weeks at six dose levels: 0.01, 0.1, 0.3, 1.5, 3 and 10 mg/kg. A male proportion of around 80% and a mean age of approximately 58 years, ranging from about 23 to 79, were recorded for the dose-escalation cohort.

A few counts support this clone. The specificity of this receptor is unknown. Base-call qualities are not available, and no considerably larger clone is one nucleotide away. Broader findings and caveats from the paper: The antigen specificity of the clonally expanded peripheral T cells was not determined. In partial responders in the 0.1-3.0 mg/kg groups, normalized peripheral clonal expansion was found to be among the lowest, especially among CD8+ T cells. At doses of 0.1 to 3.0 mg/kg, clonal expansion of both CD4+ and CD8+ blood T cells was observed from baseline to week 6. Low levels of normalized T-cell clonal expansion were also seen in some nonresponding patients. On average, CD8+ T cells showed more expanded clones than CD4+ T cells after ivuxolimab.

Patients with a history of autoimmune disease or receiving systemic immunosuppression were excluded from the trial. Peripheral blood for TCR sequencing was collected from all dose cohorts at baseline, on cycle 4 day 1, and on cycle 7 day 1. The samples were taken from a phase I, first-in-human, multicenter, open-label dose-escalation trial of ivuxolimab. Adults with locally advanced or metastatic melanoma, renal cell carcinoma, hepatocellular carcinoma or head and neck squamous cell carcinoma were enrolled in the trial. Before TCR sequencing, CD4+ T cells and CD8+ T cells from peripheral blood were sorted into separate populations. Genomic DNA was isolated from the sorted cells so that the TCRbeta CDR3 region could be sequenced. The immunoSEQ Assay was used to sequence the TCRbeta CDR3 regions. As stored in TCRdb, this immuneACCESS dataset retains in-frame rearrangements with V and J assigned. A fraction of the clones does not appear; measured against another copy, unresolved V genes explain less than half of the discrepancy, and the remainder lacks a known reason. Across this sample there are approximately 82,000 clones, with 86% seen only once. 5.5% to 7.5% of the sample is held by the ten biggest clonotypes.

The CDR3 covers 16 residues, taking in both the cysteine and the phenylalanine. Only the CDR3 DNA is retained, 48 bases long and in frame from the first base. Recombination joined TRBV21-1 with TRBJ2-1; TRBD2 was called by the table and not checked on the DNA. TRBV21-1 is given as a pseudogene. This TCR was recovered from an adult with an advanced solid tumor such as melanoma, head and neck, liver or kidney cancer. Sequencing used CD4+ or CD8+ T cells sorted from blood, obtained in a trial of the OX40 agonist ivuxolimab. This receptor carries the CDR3 CASTPRLAGHYNEQFF. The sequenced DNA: TGTGCCAGCACCCCAAGACTAGCGGGACATTACAATGAGCAGTTCTTC.